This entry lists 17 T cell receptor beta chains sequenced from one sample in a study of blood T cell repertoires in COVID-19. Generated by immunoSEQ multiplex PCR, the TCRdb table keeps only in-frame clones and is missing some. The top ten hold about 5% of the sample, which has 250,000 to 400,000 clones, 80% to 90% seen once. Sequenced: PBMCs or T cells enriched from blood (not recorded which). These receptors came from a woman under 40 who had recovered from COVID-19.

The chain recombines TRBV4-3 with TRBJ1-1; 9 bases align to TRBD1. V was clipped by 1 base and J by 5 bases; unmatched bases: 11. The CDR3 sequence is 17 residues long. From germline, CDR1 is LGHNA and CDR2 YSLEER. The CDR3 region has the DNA TGCGCCAGCAGCCAAGCTATGCCGGGACAGGGATGGACTGAAGCTTTCTTT. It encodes CASSQAMPGQGWTEAFF.

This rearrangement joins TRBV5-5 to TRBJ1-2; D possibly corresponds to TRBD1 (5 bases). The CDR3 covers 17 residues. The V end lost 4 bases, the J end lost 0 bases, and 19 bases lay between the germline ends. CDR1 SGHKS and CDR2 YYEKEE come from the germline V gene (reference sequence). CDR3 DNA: TGTGCCAGCAGCCCTCAACCGTGGGGGGGAGCTAACTATGGCTACACCTTC. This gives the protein CASSPQPWGGANYGYTF.

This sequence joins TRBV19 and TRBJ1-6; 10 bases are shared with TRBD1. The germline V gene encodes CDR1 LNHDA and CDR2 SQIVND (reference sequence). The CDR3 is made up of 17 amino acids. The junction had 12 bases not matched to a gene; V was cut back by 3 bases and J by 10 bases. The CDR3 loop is CASSIFGTGVIGSPLHF. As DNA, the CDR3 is TGTGCCAGTAGTATCTTCGGGACAGGGGTGATTGGGTCACCCCTCCACTTT.

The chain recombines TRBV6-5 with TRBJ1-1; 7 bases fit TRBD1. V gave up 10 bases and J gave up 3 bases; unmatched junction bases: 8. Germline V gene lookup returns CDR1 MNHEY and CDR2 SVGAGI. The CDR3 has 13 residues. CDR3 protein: CATKTGEDTEAFF. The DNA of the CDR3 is TGTGCCACCAAAACAGGGGAGGACACTGAAGCTTTCTTT.

CDR3: CASSQRLADTQYF. The CDR3 DNA reads TGTGCCAGCAGCCAAAGACTAGCAGATACGCAGTATTTT. The rearrangement joins TRBV5-4 to TRBJ2-3; tentative D call: TRBD2 (6 bases). V was cut by 4 bases and J by 4 bases, with 10 bases left in between. CDR1 and CDR2 from the germline V gene are SGHNT and YYREEE (reference sequence). The CDR3 is 13 residues long.

CDR3 loop: CASSHWTAGYTF. CDR3 nucleotides: TGCGCCAGCAGCCACTGGACAGCCGGCTACACCTTC. This chain joins TRBV4-3 and TRBJ1-2, with D perhaps matching TRBD1 (6 bases). V lost 3 bases and J 8 bases, leaving 10 bases between the germline ends. The CDR3 length is 12 residues. From germline, CDR1 is LGHNA and CDR2 YSLEER.

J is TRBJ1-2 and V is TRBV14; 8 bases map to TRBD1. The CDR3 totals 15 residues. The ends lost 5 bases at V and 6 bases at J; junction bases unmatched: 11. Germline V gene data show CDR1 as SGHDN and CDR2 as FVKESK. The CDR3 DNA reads TGTGCCAGCAGCACTTGGACAGGGCCTATCGATGGCTACACCTTC. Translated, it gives CASSTWTGPIDGYTF.

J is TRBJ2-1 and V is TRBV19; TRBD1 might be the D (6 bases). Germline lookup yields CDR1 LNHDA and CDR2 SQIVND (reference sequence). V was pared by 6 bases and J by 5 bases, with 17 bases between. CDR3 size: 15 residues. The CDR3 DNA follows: TGTGCCAGTAGCCCGGCCGGACAGATTAACAATGAGCAGTTCTTC. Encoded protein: CASSPAGQINNEQFF.

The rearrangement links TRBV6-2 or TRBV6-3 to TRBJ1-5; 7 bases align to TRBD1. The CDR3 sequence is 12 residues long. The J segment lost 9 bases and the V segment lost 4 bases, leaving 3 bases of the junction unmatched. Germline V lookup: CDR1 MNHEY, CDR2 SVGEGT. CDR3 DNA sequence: TGTGCCAGCAGTTTAAGGGGGCGGCCCCAGCATTTT. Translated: CASSLRGRPQHF.

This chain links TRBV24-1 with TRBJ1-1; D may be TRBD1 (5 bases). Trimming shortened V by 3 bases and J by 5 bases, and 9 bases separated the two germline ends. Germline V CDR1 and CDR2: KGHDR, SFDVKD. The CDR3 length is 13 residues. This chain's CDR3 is CATSDGGETEAFF. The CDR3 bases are TGTGCCACCAGTGATGGAGGGGAAACTGAAGCTTTCTTT.

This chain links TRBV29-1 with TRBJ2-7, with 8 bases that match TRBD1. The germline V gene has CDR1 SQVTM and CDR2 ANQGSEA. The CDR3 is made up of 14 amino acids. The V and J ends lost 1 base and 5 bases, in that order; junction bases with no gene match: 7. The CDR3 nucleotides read TGCAGCGTTGAAGGGAACGACAGGGGAAACGAGCAGTACTTC. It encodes CSVEGNDRGNEQYF.

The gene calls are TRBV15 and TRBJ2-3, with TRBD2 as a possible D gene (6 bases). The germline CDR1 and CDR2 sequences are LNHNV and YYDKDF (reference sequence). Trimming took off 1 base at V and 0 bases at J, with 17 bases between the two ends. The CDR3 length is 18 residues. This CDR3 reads CATSRASHRGTSTDTQYF. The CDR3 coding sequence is TGTGCCACCAGCAGAGCATCCCACCGGGGGACTAGCACAGATACGCAGTATTTT.

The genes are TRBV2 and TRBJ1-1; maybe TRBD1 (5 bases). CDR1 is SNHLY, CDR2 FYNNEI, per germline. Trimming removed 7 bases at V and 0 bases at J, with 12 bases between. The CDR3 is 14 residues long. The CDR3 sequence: CASIGGSMNTEAFF. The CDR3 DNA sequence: TGTGCCAGCATCGGGGGATCCATGAACACTGAAGCTTTCTTT.

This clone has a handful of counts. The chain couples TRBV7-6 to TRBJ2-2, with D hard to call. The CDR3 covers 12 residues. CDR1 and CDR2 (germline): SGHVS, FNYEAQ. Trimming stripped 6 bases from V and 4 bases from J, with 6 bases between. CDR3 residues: CASRGATGELFF. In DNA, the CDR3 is TGTGCCAGCAGAGGAGCCACCGGGGAGCTGTTTTTT.

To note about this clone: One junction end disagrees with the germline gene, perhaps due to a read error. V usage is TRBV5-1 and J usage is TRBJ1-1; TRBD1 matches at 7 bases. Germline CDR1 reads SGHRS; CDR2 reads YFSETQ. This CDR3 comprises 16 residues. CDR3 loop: CASSLGAGGRNTEAFF. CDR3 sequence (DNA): TGCGCCAGCAGTTTGGGCGCAGGGGGAAGGAACACTGAAGCTTTCTTT.

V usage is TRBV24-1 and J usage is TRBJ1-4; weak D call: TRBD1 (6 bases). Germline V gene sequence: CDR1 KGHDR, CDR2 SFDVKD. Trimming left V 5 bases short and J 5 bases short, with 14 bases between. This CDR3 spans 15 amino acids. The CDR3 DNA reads TGTGCCACCAGTGGCTTGACAGGCGGAAATGAAAAACTGTTTTTT. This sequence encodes CATSGLTGGNEKLFF.

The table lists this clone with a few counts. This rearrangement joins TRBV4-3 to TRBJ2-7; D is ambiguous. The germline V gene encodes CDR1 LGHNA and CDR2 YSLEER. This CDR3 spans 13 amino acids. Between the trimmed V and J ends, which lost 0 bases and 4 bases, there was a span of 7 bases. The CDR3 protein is CASSQEVGYEQYF. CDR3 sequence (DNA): TGCGCCAGCAGCCAAGAAGTCGGTTACGAGCAGTACTTC.